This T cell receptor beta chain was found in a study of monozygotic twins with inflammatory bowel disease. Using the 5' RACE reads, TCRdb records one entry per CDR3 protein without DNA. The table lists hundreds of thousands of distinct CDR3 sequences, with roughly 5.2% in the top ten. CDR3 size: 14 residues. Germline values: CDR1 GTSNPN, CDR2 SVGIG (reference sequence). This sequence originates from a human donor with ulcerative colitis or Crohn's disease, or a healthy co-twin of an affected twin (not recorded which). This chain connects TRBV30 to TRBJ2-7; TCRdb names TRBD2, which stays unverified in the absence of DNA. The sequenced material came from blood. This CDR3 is CAWSVGRRFYEQYF.